The 23 T cell receptor beta chains below all came from one sample that was sequenced in a study of T cells in Graves' hyperthyroidism and ophthalmopathy. Researchers amplified the TCR beta CDR3 regions from RNA transcripts. The primer set for the first-round RT-PCR of the TCR CDR3 was HTBI. TCRdb independently ran MiXCR on the multiplex PCR reads; one entry per CDR3 protein. The table lists around 700,000 distinct CDR3 sequences, approximately 19% of them singletons, with approximately 16% in the top ten. The sequenced material came from blood. These receptors came from a woman aged 50 to 60 with Graves' hyperthyroidism that later progressed to Graves' ophthalmopathy.

There are a few counts of this clonotype. Its ends do not fully match the called genes, so a read error is possible. The chain links TRBV7-7 to TRBJ2-3; D not resolved. CDR1 SSHAT and CDR2 FNYEAQ come from the germline V gene (reference sequence). This CDR3 comprises 13 residues. CDR3: CASSIEHTDTQYF. CDR3 nucleotide sequence: TGTGCTAGCAGCATAGAACACACAGATACGCAGTATTTT.

As regards this clonotype: A much larger clonotype is one base distant, so this may be a read error. V usage is TRBV2 and J usage is TRBJ2-7, with 9 bases aligning to TRBD1. Germline trimming cut 6 bases from V and 6 bases from J; bases unmatched to any gene: 9. The CDR3 has 14 amino acids. Germline CDR1 is SNHLY and CDR2 is FYNNEI. The CDR3 DNA reads as TGTGCCAGCAGGGCCAGGACAGGGGTCTCCGAGCAGTACTTC. It yields the protein CASRARTGVSEQYF.

The gene calls are TRBV5-1 and TRBJ1-1, with 9 positions matching TRBD1. V trimming: 5 bases; J trimming: 4 bases; junction bases outside the gene matches: 12. In germline, CDR1 is SGHRS, CDR2 YFSETQ. CDR3 size: 16 residues. As DNA, the CDR3 is TGCGCCAGCAGAGGTGGAACAGGGGGCGAGGGCACTGAAGCTTTCTTT. This codes for CASRGGTGGEGTEAFF.

This clonotype was recorded a few times. V usage is TRBV12-3 or TRBV12-4 and J usage is TRBJ2-7, with a tentative D call TRBD2 (5 bases). The V and J ends lost 5 bases and 5 bases respectively, with 7 bases between them. The CDR3 runs 11 residues. Here the CDR3 DNA reads TGTGCCAGCAGTGGGAGCCACGAGCAGTACTTC. It encodes CASSGSHEQYF.

This clonotype was counted only a few times. V gene TRBV6-1 combines with J gene TRBJ2-3; possible D gene TRBD1, 6 bases. The CDR3 length is 13 residues. The germline V gene has CDR1 MNHNS and CDR2 SASEGT. Between the trimmed V and J ends, which lost 6 bases and 4 bases, there was a span of 11 bases. The CDR3: CASSETGPDTQYF. The CDR3 nucleotides read TGTGCCAGCAGCGAAACAGGGCCAGATACGCAGTATTTT.

The table lists this clonotype with many counts. V and J are TRBV5-1 and TRBJ2-1, with 9 bases aligning to TRBD1. Germline V gives CDR1 SGHRS, CDR2 YFSETQ. V lost 2 bases and J lost 6; bases outside the gene matches: 6. The CDR3 extends over 15 amino acids. The CDR3 spells CASSFGTGPLNEQFF. The CDR3, as DNA: TGCGCCAGCAGCTTCGGGACAGGGCCTCTCAATGAGCAGTTCTTC.

This clonotype was observed a few times. The CDR3 bases are TGTGCCAGCAGCCAACGGACAGGGGGCCTGCACAATGAGCAGTTCTTC. It specifies CASSQRTGGLHNEQFF. The chain couples TRBV7-9 to TRBJ2-1; 11 bases align to TRBD1. The J segment lost 5 bases and the V segment lost 5 bases, leaving 8 bases of the junction unmatched. Germline CDR1 SEHNR, CDR2 FQNEAQ (reference sequence). The CDR3 extends over 16 amino acids.

In its sample, this clonotype was seen many times. Here the CDR3 DNA reads TGTGCCAGCTCACCACCACAAGCTAACTATGGCTACACCTTC. Its translation is CASSPPQANYGYTF. The chain employs TRBV18 and TRBJ1-2; D is undetermined. The germline V gene has CDR1 KGHSH and CDR2 LQKENI. The ends were cut back, 0 bases at V and 0 bases at J, with 5 bases in the middle. The CDR3 is 14 amino acids.

V gene TRBV5-1 combines with J gene TRBJ2-3; 9 positions match TRBD1. CDR3 length equals 17 residues. J was trimmed by 0 bases and V by 0 bases; bases with no gene match: 5. Germline loops: CDR1 SGHRS, CDR2 YFSETQ. The CDR3 DNA reads as TGCGCCAGCAGCTTGGACAGGGGGCCTCGTAGCACAGATACGCAGTATTTT. It codes for CASSLDRGPRSTDTQYF.

The chain uses TRBV7-4 and TRBJ1-5; D unresolved. This CDR3 spans 15 amino acids. Germline-derived CDR1 and CDR2 are SGHVT and SQSDAQ. Trimming cost V 5 bases and J 4 bases, with 15 bases left between them. The CDR3 region is CASSQTMDGNQPQHF. The CDR3 region has the DNA TGTGCCAGCAGCCAGACGATGGACGGTAATCAGCCCCAGCATTTT.

This rearrangement joins TRBV7-6 to TRBJ2-3, with 10 bases lining up with TRBD1. Germline V CDR1 and CDR2: SGHVS, FNYEAQ. The CDR3 extends over 13 amino acids. With 4 bases clipped from V and 9 bases from J, the junction kept 4 bases outside the gene matches. The CDR3 protein is CASSSTGQGTQYF. The CDR3 DNA reads TGTGCCAGCAGCTCAACGGGACAGGGGACGCAGTATTTT. Complete variable domain (other parts from reference TRBV7-6 and TRBJ2-3): GAGVSQSPRYKVTKRGQDVALRCDPISGHVSLYWYRQALGQGPEFLTYFNYEAQQDKSGLPNDRFSAERPEGSISTLTIQRTEQRDSAMYRCASSSTGQGTQYFGPGTRLTVL.

V is TRBV5-1 and J is TRBJ1-6; D might be TRBD1 (6 bases). The CDR3 is made up of 14 amino acids. Germline V CDR1 and CDR2: SGHRS, YFSETQ. V lost 5 bases and J 4 bases, leaving 10 bases between the germline ends. The CDR3 DNA reads TGCGCCAGCAGGCAGGGGATTTATAATTCACCCCTCCACTTT. Translation: CASRQGIYNSPLHF.

The chain joins TRBV2 to TRBJ1-5; the D gene is possibly TRBD1 (6 bases). V lost 7 bases and J 2 bases, leaving 21 bases between the germline ends. The CDR3 sequence is 17 residues long. Per the germline V gene, CDR1 is SNHLY and CDR2 is FYNNEI. This CDR3 is CASKATGPTLGNQPQHF. The CDR3 region has the DNA TGTGCCAGCAAGGCAACAGGGCCAACCCTGGGCAATCAGCCCCAGCATTTT.

This clonotype came up a few times. This chain connects TRBV29-1 to TRBJ1-2; tentatively, D is TRBD1 (5 bases). From germline, CDR1 is SQVTM and CDR2 ANQGSEA. Trimming left V 4 bases short and J 1 base short, with 7 bases between. CDR3 length equals 12 residues. CDR3 in amino acids: CSVGQGNYGYTF. The CDR3 DNA sequence: TGCAGCGTTGGCCAGGGTAACTATGGCTACACCTTC. Based on the CDR3 plus reference TRBV29-1 and TRBJ1-2, the full variable domain is SAVISQKPSRDICQRGTSLTIQCQVDSQVTMMFWYRQQPGQSLTLIATANQGSEATYESGFVIDKFPISRPNLTFSTLTVSNMSPEDSSIYLCSVGQGNYGYTFGSGTRLTVV.

There are a few counts of this clonotype. A clone one base away is much larger, so this may be a read error. The chain uses TRBV3-1 and TRBJ2-7; D gene ambiguous. Germline V CDR1 and CDR2: LGHDT, YNNKEL (reference sequence). The CDR3 consists of 13 residues. CDR3 loop: CTSSQVVGYEQYF. CDR3 coding DNA: TGTACCAGCAGCCAAGTGGTCGGCTACGAGCAGTACTTC.

This clonotype was observed at least ten times. The V call is TRBV6-2 or TRBV6-3, the J call TRBJ1-1; D call uncertain. The CDR3 is made up of 13 amino acids. From germline, CDR1 is MNHEY and CDR2 SVGEGT. The ends were cut back, 6 bases at V and 4 bases at J, with 12 bases in the middle. This CDR3 is CASSALQSTEAFF. For the CDR3, the DNA is TGTGCCAGCAGCGCACTACAGAGCACTGAAGCTTTCTTT.

This clonotype has just a few counts. CDR3 sequence reads: CASSQDGTGRNIQYF. The CDR3 DNA follows: TGTGCCAGCAGCCAGGACGGGACAGGGCGAAACATTCAGTACTTC. This chain links TRBV3-1 with TRBJ2-4, with TRBD1 matching 9 bases. The CDR3 is 15 residues long. The V segment lost 3 bases and the J segment 6 bases; nucleotides outside the gene matches: 6. Germline assignment: CDR1 LGHDT and CDR2 YNNKEL (reference sequence).

CDR3 sequence: CSARGLARLAKNIQYF. The CDR3 nucleotides are TGCAGTGCTAGGGGACTAGCGCGGTTAGCCAAAAACATTCAGTACTTC. This chain uses TRBV20-1 with TRBJ2-4; 10 bases are shared with TRBD2. The CDR3 has 16 residues. Germline V gene data show CDR1 as DFQATT and CDR2 as SNEGSKA (reference sequence). V gave up 3 bases and J gave up 0 bases; unmatched junction bases: 5.

This rearrangement joins TRBV6-2 or TRBV6-3 to TRBJ2-1; TRBD2 matches at 7 bases. V lost 2 bases, J lost 6 bases, and 13 bases stayed unmatched. The CDR3 loop spans 17 amino acids. Per the germline V gene, CDR1 is MNHEY and CDR2 is SVGEGT. Written as DNA, the CDR3 is TGTGCCAGCAGTTACCCCACCGGACTAGGGAATGCCAATGAGCAGTTCTTC. Its translation is CASSYPTGLGNANEQFF.

This clonotype was recorded a few times. The chain uses TRBV2 and TRBJ2-5; 9 positions agree with TRBD1. Per germline, CDR1 SNHLY and CDR2 FYNNEI. Trimming cost V 7 bases and J 3 bases; bases outside gene matches: 6. This CDR3 contains 14 residues. The CDR3 bases are TGTGCCAGCAACCCCTGGACAGGGGAAGAGACCCAGTACTTC. Translating it yields CASNPWTGEETQYF.

With regard to this clonotype: The junction departs from germline at one end; a sequencing error may be responsible. The chain has TRBV11-1 and TRBJ1-1; D ambiguous. Germline V gene data show CDR1 as SGHAT and CDR2 as FQDESV (reference sequence). The CDR3 totals 12 residues. CDR3 amino acids: CASSARNTGAFF. The CDR3 region has the DNA TGTGCCAGCTCCGCCCGAAACACTGGAGCTTTCTTT. Full variable domain (rest looked up from reference TRBV11-1 and TRBJ1-1): EAEVAQSPRYKITEKSQAVAFWCDPISGHATLYWYRQILGQGPELLVQFQDESVVDDSQLPKDRFSAERLKGVDSTLKIQPAELGDSAMYLCASSARNTGAFFGQGTRLTVV.

The V and J genes are TRBV6-1 and TRBJ1-2; no clear D gene. V shed 10 bases and J shed 0 bases, with 24 bases lying between them. Germline V gives CDR1 MNHNS, CDR2 SASEGT. The CDR3 loop spans 17 amino acids. CDR3 residues: CATLRFKGSSSNYGYTF. In nucleotides, the CDR3 is TGTGCCACTCTTCGCTTCAAGGGTAGTTCCTCTAACTATGGCTACACCTTC.

The chain couples TRBV20-1 to TRBJ2-5; 7 positions agree with TRBD1. The V segment lost 1 base and the J segment 9 bases; nucleotides outside the gene matches: 5. This CDR3 is built from 12 residues. From germline, CDR1 is DFQATT and CDR2 SNEGSKA (reference sequence). The DNA of the CDR3 is TGCAGTGCTAGAGGACAGGGCCCGGCCCAGTACTTC. This translates into CSARGQGPAQYF.